The 10 T cell receptor beta chains below were found in one sample sequenced in a study of early T cells in non-severe SARS-CoV-2 infection. MiXCR, run by TCRdb on the 5' RACE reads, gives a single entry per CDR3 protein. The data contain under 70,000 distinct CDR3 sequences, approximately 6.1% of them singletons. The sample consisted of whole blood, taken at baseline. These TCRs come from an adult who was a healthcare worker with PCR-confirmed SARS-CoV-2 infection or an uninfected control (not recorded which).

V usage is TRBV10-3 and J usage is TRBJ2-6, with D perhaps given as TRBD1 or TRBD2 (6 bases each). Trimming pared 7 bases from V and 0 bases from J, leaving 13 bases between. From germline, CDR1 is ENHRY and CDR2 SYGVKD. The CDR3 is 16 amino acids. The CDR3 DNA follows: TGTGCCATCATGGAGGGGGTAAACTCTGGGGCCAACGTCCTGACTTTC. Translating gives CAIMEGVNSGANVLTF.

This clonotype was seen repeatedly, ten times or more. This chain joins TRBV19 and TRBJ2-1; 13 bases align to TRBD2. This CDR3 has 18 residues. Germline assignment: CDR1 LNHDA and CDR2 SQIVND (reference sequence). The V and J ends lost 3 bases and 10 bases, in that order; junction bases with no gene match: 15. The CDR3 loop is CASSIDTWTSGSVREQFF. CDR3 nucleotides: TGTGCCAGTAGTATCGATACATGGACTAGCGGGAGTGTACGGGAGCAGTTCTTC. The full variable domain, rest sourced from reference TRBV19 and TRBJ2-1, is DGGITQSPKYLFRKEGQNVTLSCEQNLNHDAMYWYRQDPGQGLRLIYYSQIVNDFQKGDIAEGYSVSREKKESFPLTVTSAQKNPTAFYLCASSIDTWTSGSVREQFFGPGTRLTVL.

The count of this clonotype is one. At one boundary the junction diverges from the germline segment, which might be a read error. The J gene is TRBJ2-3, the V gene TRBV5-4; tentative D call: TRBD2 (5 bases). CDR1 SGHNT and CDR2 YYREEE come from the germline V gene (reference sequence). The CDR3 contains 15 residues. This chain's CDR3 is CASSSTKGLTDSQYF. CDR3 DNA: TGTGCCAGCAGCTCTACAAAAGGACTCACAGATTCGCAGTATTTT. Combining the CDR3 with reference TRBV5-4 and TRBJ2-3 gives the whole variable domain ETGVTQSPTHLIKTRGQQVTLRCSSQSGHNTVSWYQQALGQGPQFIFQYYREEENGRGNFPPRFSGLQFPNYSSELNVNALELDDSALYLCASSSTKGLTDSQYFGPGTRLTVL.

In its sample, this clonotype was seen many times. The chain employs TRBV29-1 and TRBJ2-7; 8 positions match TRBD1. The germline V gene encodes CDR1 SQVTM and CDR2 ANQGSEA. Trimming at V came to 6 bases and at J to 2 bases, leaving 3 bases not matched to a gene. The CDR3 sequence is 12 residues long. This CDR3 is CSVDRGPYEQYF. The CDR3 bases are TGCAGCGTCGACAGGGGCCCCTACGAGCAGTACTTC.

This clonotype occurred many times. J is TRBJ2-7 and V is TRBV20-1; 8 bases fit TRBD2. Germline V gene data show CDR1 as DFQATT and CDR2 as SNEGSKA (reference sequence). Trimming removed 0 bases from V and 6 bases from J; junction bases left unmatched: 10. The CDR3 runs to 15 residues. The CDR3 sequence: CSARDPLRSGGEQYF. Here the CDR3 DNA reads TGCAGTGCTAGAGATCCCCTTAGGAGCGGGGGCGAGCAGTACTTC.

Worth noting for this clonotype: At one of its ends the junction is not consistent with the germline gene, which may arise from a read error. The chain combines TRBV19 with TRBJ2-3, with 7 bases lining up with TRBD2. The CDR3 extends over 17 amino acids. Germline CDR1 and CDR2: LNHDA and SQIVND (reference sequence). CDR3 DNA: TGTGCCAGTAGTATCTTACCTAGCGGTTCTAGCACAGATACGCGGTATTTT. This sequence encodes CASSILPSGSSTDTRYF.

As for this clonotype: Possible read error: a much larger clone is one base away. The CDR3 loop is CASSSLDGDSYNEQSF. The DNA for the CDR3 is TGTGCCAGCAGCTCCCTCGACGGAGACTCCTACAATGAGCAGTCCTTC. This rearrangement joins TRBV7-6 to TRBJ2-1; D remains ambiguous. This CDR3 comprises 16 residues. Germline assignment: CDR1 SGHVS and CDR2 FNYEAQ.

This clonotype was seen ten or more times. This chain connects TRBV6-5 to TRBJ2-1; D tentatively fits TRBD1 or TRBD2 (6 bases each). The CDR3 is 13 residues long. The V gene lost 6 bases and the J gene lost 6 bases, with 12 bases spanning the gap. Germline CDR1 reads MNHEY; CDR2 reads SVGAGI. The CDR3 is CASSPPGANEQFF. The CDR3 DNA reads as TGTGCCAGCAGCCCCCCGGGGGCCAATGAGCAGTTCTTC.

The chain couples TRBV3-1 to TRBJ2-7; a possible D gene is TRBD1 (5 bases). Between the trimmed V and J ends, which lost 1 base and 3 bases, there was a span of 7 bases. This CDR3 spans 13 amino acids. From germline, CDR1 is LGHDT and CDR2 YNNKEL (reference sequence). Written as DNA, the CDR3 is TGTGCCAGCAGCCAAGGCGACAGCTACGAGCAGTACTTC. It encodes CASSQGDSYEQYF.

This clonotype was detected many times. This chain connects TRBV11-3 to TRBJ2-1; no clear D gene. From germline, CDR1 is SGHNT and CDR2 YENEEA. The CDR3 loop spans 13 amino acids. V was pared by 1 base and J by 7 bases, with 8 bases between. CDR3 residues: CASSLVRENEQFF. CDR3 nucleotide sequence: TGTGCCAGCAGCTTAGTCCGAGAGAATGAGCAGTTCTTC.